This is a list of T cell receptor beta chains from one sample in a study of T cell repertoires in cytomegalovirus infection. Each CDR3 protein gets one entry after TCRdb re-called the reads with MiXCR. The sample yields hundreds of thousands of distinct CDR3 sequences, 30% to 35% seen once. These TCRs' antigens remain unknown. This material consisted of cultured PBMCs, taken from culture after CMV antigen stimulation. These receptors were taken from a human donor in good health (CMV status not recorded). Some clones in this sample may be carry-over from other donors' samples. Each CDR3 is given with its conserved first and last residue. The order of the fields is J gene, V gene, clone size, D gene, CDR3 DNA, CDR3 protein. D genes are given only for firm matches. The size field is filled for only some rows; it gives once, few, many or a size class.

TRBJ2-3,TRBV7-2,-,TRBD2,TGTGCCAGCAGCACAAAACTAGCGGGAGGGCCCCCAGATACGCAGTATTTT,CASSTKLAGGPPDTQYF
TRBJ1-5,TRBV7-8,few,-,TGTGCCAGCAGCTTAGCCACTGGGGGTAGACAGCCCCAGCATTTT,CASSLATGGRQPQHF
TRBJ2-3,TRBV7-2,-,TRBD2,TGTGCCAGCAGCTTAGAGGGACTAGCGAACACAGATACGCAGTATTTT,CASSLEGLANTDTQYF
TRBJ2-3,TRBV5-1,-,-,TGCGCCAGCAGCTTTCGGGCAAGCACAGATACGCAGTATTTT,CASSFRASTDTQYF
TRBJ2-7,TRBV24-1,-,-,TGTGCCACCAGTGATTTGCAAAACAGGTATTGGTCCTTC,CATSDLQNRYWSF
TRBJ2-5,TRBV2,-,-,TGTGCCAGCAGTGACTATGGGCAGCCCCAAGAGACCCAGTACTTC,CASSDYGQPQETQYF
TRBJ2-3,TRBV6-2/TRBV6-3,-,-,TGTGCCAGCAGTTGGGTACTAGCAGGCACAGATACGCAGTATTTT,CASSWVLAGTDTQYF
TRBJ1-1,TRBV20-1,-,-,TGCAGTGCTAGAGATGGGTTGGGCACTGAAGCTTTCTTT,CSARDGLGTEAFF
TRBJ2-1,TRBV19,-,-,TGTGCCAGTAGTGTAATGGGGGGATCCTACAATGAGCAGTTCTTC,CASSVMGGSYNEQFF
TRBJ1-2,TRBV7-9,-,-,TGTGCCAGCAGTTATGACAGGCAGCTCTATGGCTACACCTTC,CASSYDRQLYGYTF
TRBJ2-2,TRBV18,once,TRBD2,TGTGCCAGCTCTGACCGCGGGAGACCCACCGGGGAGCTGTTTTTT,CASSDRGRPTGELFF
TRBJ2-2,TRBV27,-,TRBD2,TGTGCCAGCAGTTCAGTAGCGGGGATGAACACCGGGGAGCTGTTTTTT,CASSSVAGMNTGELFF
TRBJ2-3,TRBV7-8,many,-,TGTGCCAGCAGCCCCGGGACGACCTTCACGCAGTATTTT,CASSPGTTFTQYF
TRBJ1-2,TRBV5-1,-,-,TGCGCCAGCAGCTTGGCCGCTCCGGGACGGAGAGGCTACACCTTC,CASSLAAPGRRGYTF